These T cell receptor beta chains were read from a single sample in a study of cytomegalovirus exposure and HLA in healthy donors. TCRdb keeps only in-frame clones here, not all; method: immunoSEQ multiplex PCR. The sample contains about 160,000 clones, around 75% of which appear only once. The specimen sequenced was PBMCs. The receptors stem from a man between 18 and 35 years old in good health and CMV-seronegative. Both conserved end residues are part of each CDR3. D genes are given only for firm matches. Clone size is not always given. Where it is, it says once, few, many or a class for expanded clones.

d_call j_call cdr3_length v_call clone_size cdr3_aa cdr3_nt
. TRBJ2-3 16 TRBV11-3 . CASSPGGWSSTDTQYF TGTGCCAGCAGCCCCGGGGGTTGGTCTAGCACAGATACGCAGTATTTT
TRBD1 TRBJ1-2 16 TRBV28 . CASSFQKQGAQGGYTF TGTGCCAGCAGTTTCCAAAAACAGGGGGCGCAGGGGGGCTACACCTTC
. TRBJ2-7 11 TRBV7-2 . CASSPGYEQYF TGTGCCAGCAGTCCAGGCTACGAGCAGTACTTC
TRBD2 TRBJ2-1 14 TRBV2 once CASSERGLYNEQFF TGTGCCAGCAGTGAGCGGGGACTATACAATGAGCAGTTCTTC
. TRBJ1-3 16 TRBV9 . CASSGEEGRSGNTIYF TGTGCCAGCAGCGGAGAGGAGGGTCGCTCTGGAAACACCATATATTTT
TRBD1 TRBJ2-7 12 TRBV11-2 . CASLSTGHEQYF TGTGCCAGCCTTTCGACAGGGCACGAGCAGTACTTC
TRBD2 TRBJ2-2 16 TRBV7-9 few CASSHSGLAGVRELFF TGTGCCAGCAGCCACTCGGGACTAGCGGGAGTACGGGAGCTGTTTTTT
TRBD1 TRBJ2-1 14 TRBV19 . CASKRGQGWDEQFF TGTGCCAGTAAGAGAGGACAGGGTTGGGATGAGCAGTTCTTC
TRBD1 TRBJ2-3 15 TRBV6-5 . CASSYRTGVADTQYF TGTGCCAGCAGTTACAGGACAGGGGTGGCAGATACGCAGTATTTT
. TRBJ2-3 14 TRBV28 few CASSSADVTDTQYF TGTGCCAGCAGTTCAGCGGATGTCACAGATACGCAGTATTTT
. TRBJ1-1 15 TRBV4-1 . CASSQVDISGVVAFF TGCGCCAGCAGCCAAGTTGACATTTCGGGGGTTGTAGCTTTCTTT
. TRBJ2-1 18 TRBV4-1 . CASSQDPGERRPYNEQFF TGCGCCAGCAGCCAAGATCCCGGGGAGCGGAGGCCCTACAATGAGCAGTTCTTC
. TRBJ2-7 14 TRBV10-3 . CAISGGLVGPQQYF TGTGCCATCAGTGGGGGGCTAGTCGGCCCCCAGCAGTACTTC
. TRBJ2-5 15 TRBV5-8 . CASSLPGKILETQYF TGTGCCAGCAGCTTACCCGGGAAAATACTAGAGACCCAGTACTTC
. TRBJ1-1 14 TRBV7-9 . CASSLVGVNTEAFF TGTGCCAGCAGCTTAGTGGGCGTGAACACTGAAGCTTTCTTT
. TRBJ2-2 14 TRBV27 once CASRELQITGELFF TGTGCCAGCAGGGAGCTCCAGATAACCGGGGAGCTGTTTTTT
TRBD1 TRBJ1-5 13 TRBV10-2 . CASRGQGYQPQHF TGCGCCAGCAGGGGACAGGGTTATCAGCCCCAGCATTTT
. TRBJ1-4 16 TRBV9 . CASSVAGGRSGEKLFF TGTGCCAGCAGCGTAGCCGGGGGTCGCAGCGGTGAAAAACTGTTTTTT
. TRBJ2-6 16 TRBV29-1 few CSVQRDIDSGANVLTF TGCAGCGTTCAGCGGGACATCGACTCTGGGGCCAACGTCCTGACTTTC
TRBD1 TRBJ1-3 17 TRBV4-3 . CASSQDKRDSDGNTIYF TGCGCCAGCAGCCAAGATAAGAGGGACAGTGACGGAAACACCATATATTTT
. TRBJ2-6 16 TRBV6-1 . CASSEEDYSGANVLTF TGTGCCAGCAGTGAAGAGGACTACTCTGGGGCCAACGTCCTGACTTTC
. TRBJ2-7 17 TRBV5-4 . CASSSAINQGTPLEQYF TGTGCCAGCAGTTCAGCCATTAACCAGGGCACTCCCCTCGAGCAGTACTTC
. TRBJ2-1 18 TRBV28 . CATSTTLEGPAVYNEQFF TGTGCCACCTCAACTACCTTAGAGGGCCCGGCGGTTTACAATGAGCAGTTCTTC
. TRBJ2-5 16 TRBV9 . CASSVGLGEIGETQYF TGTGCCAGCAGCGTAGGCCTGGGCGAAATTGGAGAGACCCAGTACTTC
TRBD1 TRBJ1-5 14 TRBV10-3 . CAISAGGLDQPQHF TGTGCCATCAGTGCAGGGGGTTTAGATCAGCCCCAGCATTTT
TRBD1 TRBJ2-7 13 TRBV7-2 . CASSADRGNEQYF TGTGCCAGCAGCGCCGACAGGGGCAACGAGCAGTACTTC